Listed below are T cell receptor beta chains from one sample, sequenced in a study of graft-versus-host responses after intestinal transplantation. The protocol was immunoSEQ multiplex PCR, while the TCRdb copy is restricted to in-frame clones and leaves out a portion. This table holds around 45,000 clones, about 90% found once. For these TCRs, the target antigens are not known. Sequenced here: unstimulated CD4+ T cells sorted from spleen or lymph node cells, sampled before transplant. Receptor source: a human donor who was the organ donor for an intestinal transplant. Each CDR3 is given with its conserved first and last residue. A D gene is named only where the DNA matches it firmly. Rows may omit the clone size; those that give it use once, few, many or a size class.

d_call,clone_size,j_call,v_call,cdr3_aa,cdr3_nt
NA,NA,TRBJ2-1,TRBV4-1,CASSPNVPNYNEQFF,TGCGCCAGCAGCCCAAACGTCCCTAACTACAATGAGCAGTTCTTC
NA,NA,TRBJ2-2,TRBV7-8,CASSLLAFPNTGELFF,TGTGCCAGCAGCTTGTTAGCGTTTCCGAACACCGGGGAGCTGTTTTTT
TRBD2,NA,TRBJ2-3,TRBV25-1,CATSTAGEADTQYF,TGCGCCACGTCAACAGCGGGAGAGGCAGATACGCAGTATTTT
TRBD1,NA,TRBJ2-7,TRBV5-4,CASSLFAGGTYEQYF,TGTGCCAGCAGCTTGTTTGCAGGGGGCACCTACGAGCAGTACTTC
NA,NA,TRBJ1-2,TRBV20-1,CSARDYGYTF,TGCAGTGCTCGAGACTATGGCTACACCTTC
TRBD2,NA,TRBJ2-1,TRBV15,CATSRDGREGRVF,TGTGCCACCAGCAGAGATGGGCGGGAGGGCCGGGTCTTC
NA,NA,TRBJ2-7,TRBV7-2,CASTKPPLSEQYF,TGTGCCAGCACCAAACCGCCCCTCTCCGAGCAGTACTTC
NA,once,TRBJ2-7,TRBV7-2,CASSLGSAGLGYEQYF,TGTGCCAGCAGCTTAGGCTCGGCAGGGTTAGGCTACGAGCAGTACTTC
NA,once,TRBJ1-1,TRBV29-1,CSVVVGGGVEAFF,TGCAGCGTTGTGGTGGGTGGTGGGGTTGAAGCTTTCTTT
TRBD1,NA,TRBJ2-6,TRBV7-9,CASSRDSFSGANVLTF,TGTGCCAGCAGCCGGGACAGCTTCTCTGGGGCCAACGTCCTGACTTTC
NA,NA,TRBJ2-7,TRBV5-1,CASSLGQGGPYEQYF,TGCGCCAGCAGCTTGGGGCAGGGGGGTCCCTACGAGCAGTACTTC
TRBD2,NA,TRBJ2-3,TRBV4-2,CASSQVLAGVTDTQYF,TGTGCCAGCAGCCAAGTACTAGCGGGAGTTACAGATACGCAGTATTTT
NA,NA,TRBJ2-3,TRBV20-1,CSVLSTDTQYF,TGCAGTGTGCTTAGCACAGATACGCAGTATTTT
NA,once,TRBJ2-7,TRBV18,CASSPSGGGYEQYF,TGTGCCAGCTCACCATCAGGGGGAGGCTACGAGCAGTACTTC
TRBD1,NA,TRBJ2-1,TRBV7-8,CASSSRRTGIMDEQFF,TGTGCCAGCAGCTCCCGCCGGACAGGGATAATGGATGAGCAGTTCTTC
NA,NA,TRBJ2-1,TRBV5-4,CASTQKTGSSYNEQFF,TGTGCCAGCACCCAGAAGACAGGCAGCTCCTACAATGAGCAGTTCTTC
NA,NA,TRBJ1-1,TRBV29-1,CSVWEDMNTEAFF,TGCAGCGTTTGGGAGGATATGAACACTGAAGCTTTCTTT
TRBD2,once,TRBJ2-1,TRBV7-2,CASSLGLYSYNEQFF,TGTGCCAGCAGCCTGGGACTATACTCCTACAATGAGCAGTTCTTC
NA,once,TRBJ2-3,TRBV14,CASIEDSTDTQYF,TGTGCCAGCATTGAGGATAGCACAGATACGCAGTATTTT
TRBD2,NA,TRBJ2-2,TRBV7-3,CASSLSGRGTGELFF,TGTGCCAGCAGCCTGAGCGGGAGGGGCACCGGGGAGCTGTTTTTT
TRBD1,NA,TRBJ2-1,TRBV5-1,CASSSGGYNEQFF,TGCGCCAGCAGCTCAGGGGGCTACAATGAGCAGTTCTTC
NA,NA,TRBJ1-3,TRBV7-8,CASSSWGRANSGNTIYF,TGTGCCAGCAGCTCATGGGGACGGGCAAACTCTGGAAACACCATATATTTT
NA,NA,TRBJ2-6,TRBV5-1,CASSFNIWTVLSGANVLTF,TGCGCCAGCAGCTTCAATATATGGACAGTCCTCTCTGGGGCCAACGTCCTGACTTTC
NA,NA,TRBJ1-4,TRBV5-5,CASSIQEFEKLFF,TGTGCCAGCAGCATACAGGAATTTGAAAAACTGTTTTTT
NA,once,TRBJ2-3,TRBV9,CASSVQEGDPTDTQYF,TGTGCCAGCAGCGTCCAAGAGGGAGACCCGACAGATACGCAGTATTTT
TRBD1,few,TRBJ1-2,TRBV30,CAWSVQGAYGYTF,TGTGCCTGGAGTGTACAGGGGGCCTATGGCTACACCTTC
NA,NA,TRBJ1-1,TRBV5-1,CASSLGRVNTEAFF,TGCGCCAGCAGCTTGGGCAGGGTGAACACTGAAGCTTTCTTT
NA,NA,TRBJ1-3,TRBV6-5,CASSYGGRSGNTIYF,TGTGCCAGCAGTTACGGCGGGCGCTCTGGAAACACCATATATTTT
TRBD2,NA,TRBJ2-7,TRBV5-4,CASSRTSGRPYEQYF,TGTGCCAGCAGCCGGACTAGCGGGAGACCATACGAGCAGTACTTC
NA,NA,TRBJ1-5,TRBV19,CASRFMSGDQPQHF,TGTGCCAGTAGATTTATGTCGGGGGATCAGCCCCAGCATTTT
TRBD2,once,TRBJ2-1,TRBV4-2,CASSLSSGRSSYNEQFF,TGTGCCAGCAGCCTGTCTAGCGGGAGGTCCTCCTACAATGAACAGTTCTTC
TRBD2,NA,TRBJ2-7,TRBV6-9,CASSYSRGEGLYEQYF,TGTGCCAGCAGTTATTCTCGGGGGGAGGGATTGTACGAGCAGTACTTC
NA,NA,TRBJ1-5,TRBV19,CATARDKDQPQHF,TGTGCCACCGCCCGGGACAAGGATCAGCCCCAGCATTTT
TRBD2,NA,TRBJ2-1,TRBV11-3,CASSFGTSVYNEQFF,TGTGCCAGCAGCTTTGGGACTAGCGTCTACAATGAGCAGTTCTTC
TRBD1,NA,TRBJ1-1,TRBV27,CASRGTGNTEAFF,TGTGCCAGCAGGGGGACAGGGAACACTGAAGCTTTCTTT
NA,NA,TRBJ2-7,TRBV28,CASSLPDTLYEQYF,TGTGCCAGCAGTTTACCCGACACCCTCTACGAGCAGTACTTC